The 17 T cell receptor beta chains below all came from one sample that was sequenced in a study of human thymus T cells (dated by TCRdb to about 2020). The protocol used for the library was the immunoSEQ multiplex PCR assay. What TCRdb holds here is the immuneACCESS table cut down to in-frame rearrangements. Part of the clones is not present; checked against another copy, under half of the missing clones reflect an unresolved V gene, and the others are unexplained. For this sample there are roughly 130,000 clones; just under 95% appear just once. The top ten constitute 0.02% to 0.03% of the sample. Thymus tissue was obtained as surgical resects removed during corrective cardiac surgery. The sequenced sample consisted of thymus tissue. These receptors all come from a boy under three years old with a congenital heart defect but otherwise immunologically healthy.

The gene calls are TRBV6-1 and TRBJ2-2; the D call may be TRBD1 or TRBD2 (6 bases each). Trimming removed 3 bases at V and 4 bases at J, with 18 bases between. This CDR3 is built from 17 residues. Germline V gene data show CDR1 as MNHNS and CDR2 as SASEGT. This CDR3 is CASSDPWDGGGTGELFF. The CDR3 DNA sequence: TGTGCCAGCAGTGACCCTTGGGACGGGGGCGGCACCGGGGAGCTGTTTTTT.

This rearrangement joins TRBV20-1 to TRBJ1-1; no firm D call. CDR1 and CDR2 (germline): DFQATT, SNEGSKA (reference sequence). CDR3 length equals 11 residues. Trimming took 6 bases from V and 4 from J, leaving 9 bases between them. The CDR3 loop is CSALAGTEAFF. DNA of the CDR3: TGCAGTGCCCTGGCGGGCACTGAAGCTTTCTTT.

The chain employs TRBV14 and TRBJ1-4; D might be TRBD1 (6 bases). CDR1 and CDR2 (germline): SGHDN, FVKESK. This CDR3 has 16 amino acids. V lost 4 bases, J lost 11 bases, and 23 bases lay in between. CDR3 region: CASSRTGTTPPWKLFF. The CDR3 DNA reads TGTGCCAGCAGCCGGACCGGGACAACGCCTCCATGGAAACTGTTTTTT. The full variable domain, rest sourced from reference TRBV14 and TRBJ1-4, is EAGVTQFPSHSVIEKGQTVTLRCDPISGHDNLYWYRRVMGKEIKFLLHFVKESKQDESGMPNNRFLAERTGGTYSTLKVQPAELEDSGVYFCASSRTGTTPPWKLFFGSGTQLSVL.

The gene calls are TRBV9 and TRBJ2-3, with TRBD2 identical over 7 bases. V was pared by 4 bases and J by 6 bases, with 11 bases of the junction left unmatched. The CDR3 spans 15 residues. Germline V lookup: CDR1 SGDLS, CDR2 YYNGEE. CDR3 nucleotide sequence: TGTGCCAGCAGCTTGGGAGGGAGTTCGGCCGATACGCAGTATTTT. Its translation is CASSLGGSSADTQYF.

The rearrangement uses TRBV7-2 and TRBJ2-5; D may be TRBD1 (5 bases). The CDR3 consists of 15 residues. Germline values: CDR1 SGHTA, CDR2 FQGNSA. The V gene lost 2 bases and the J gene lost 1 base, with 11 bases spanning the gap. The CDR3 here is CASSLFKRGQETQYF. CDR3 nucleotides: TGTGCCAGCAGCTTATTTAAAAGGGGCCAAGAGACCCAGTACTTC.

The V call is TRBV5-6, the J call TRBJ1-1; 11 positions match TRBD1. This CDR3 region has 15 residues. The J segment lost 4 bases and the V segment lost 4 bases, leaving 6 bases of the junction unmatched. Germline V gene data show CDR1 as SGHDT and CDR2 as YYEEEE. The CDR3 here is CASSDGDRGGTEAFF. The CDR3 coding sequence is TGTGCCAGCAGCGATGGGGACAGGGGGGGCACTGAAGCTTTCTTT.

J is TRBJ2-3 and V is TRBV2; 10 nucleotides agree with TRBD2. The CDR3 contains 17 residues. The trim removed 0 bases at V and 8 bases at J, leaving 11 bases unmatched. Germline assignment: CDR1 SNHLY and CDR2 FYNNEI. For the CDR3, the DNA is TGTGCCAGCAGTGAAGCGGGGACGGGACTAGCGTGTGGTACGCAGTATTTT. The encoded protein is CASSEAGTGLACGTQYF.

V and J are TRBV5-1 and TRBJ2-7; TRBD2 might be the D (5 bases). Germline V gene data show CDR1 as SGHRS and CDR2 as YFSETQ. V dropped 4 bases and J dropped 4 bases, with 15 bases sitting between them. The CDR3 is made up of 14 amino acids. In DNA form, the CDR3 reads TGCGCCAGCAGCCCCTTCCGGAGGCTTTACGAGCAGTACTTC. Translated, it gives CASSPFRRLYEQYF.

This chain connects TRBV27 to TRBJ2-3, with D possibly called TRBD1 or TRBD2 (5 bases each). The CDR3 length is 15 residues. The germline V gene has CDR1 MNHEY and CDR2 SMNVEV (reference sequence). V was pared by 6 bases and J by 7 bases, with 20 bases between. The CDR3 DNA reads TGTGCCAGCAGCCACATAGTGGGGGTTTGGAATACGCAGTATTTT. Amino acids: CASSHIVGVWNTQYF.

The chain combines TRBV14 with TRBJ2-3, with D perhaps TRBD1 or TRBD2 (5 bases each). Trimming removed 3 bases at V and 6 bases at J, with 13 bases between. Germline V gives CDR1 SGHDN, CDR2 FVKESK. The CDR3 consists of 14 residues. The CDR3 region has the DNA TGTGCCAGCAGCCAGGGGGACCTCCGGGATACGCAGTATTTT. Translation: CASSQGDLRDTQYF.

The CDR3 DNA reads as TGTGCCAGCAGCCCCCAGGGCAGAGGTACGCAGTATTTT. Its protein is CASSPQGRGTQYF. The rearrangement uses TRBV14 and TRBJ2-3; perhaps TRBD1 as D (5 bases). This CDR3 has 13 residues. Trimming removed 4 bases from V and 8 bases from J, with 13 bases in between. In germline, CDR1 is SGHDN, CDR2 FVKESK.

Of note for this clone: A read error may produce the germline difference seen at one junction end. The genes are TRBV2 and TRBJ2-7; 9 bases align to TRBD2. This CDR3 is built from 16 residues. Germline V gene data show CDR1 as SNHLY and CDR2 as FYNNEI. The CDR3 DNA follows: TGTGCCAGCAGAGAAGGTATAGCGGGGGACTCCTACGAGCAGTACTTC. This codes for CASREGIAGDSYEQYF.

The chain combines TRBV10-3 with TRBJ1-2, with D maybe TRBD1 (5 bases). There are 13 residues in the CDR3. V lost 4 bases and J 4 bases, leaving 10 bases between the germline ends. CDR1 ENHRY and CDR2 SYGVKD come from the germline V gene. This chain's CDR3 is CAISVEGPYGYTF. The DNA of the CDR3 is TGTGCCATCAGTGTAGAGGGACCCTATGGCTACACCTTC.

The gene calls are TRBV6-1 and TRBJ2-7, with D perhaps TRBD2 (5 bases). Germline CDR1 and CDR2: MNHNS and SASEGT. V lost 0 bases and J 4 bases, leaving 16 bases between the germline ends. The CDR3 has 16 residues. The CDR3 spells CASSEALASILYEQYF. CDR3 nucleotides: TGTGCCAGCAGTGAAGCCCTGGCTAGCATTTTGTACGAGCAGTACTTC.

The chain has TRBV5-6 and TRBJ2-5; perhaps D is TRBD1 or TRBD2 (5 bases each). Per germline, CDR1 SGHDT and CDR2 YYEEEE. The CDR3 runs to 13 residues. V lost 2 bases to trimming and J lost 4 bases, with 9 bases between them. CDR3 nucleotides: TGTGCCAGCAGCTTCCGGGACGGAGAGACCCAGTACTTC. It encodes CASSFRDGETQYF.

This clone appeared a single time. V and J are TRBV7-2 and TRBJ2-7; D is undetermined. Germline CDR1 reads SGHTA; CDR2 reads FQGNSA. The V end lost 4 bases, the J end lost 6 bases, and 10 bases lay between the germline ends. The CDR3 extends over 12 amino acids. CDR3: CASSWPPAEQYF. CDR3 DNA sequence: TGTGCCAGCAGCTGGCCTCCGGCCGAGCAGTACTTC.

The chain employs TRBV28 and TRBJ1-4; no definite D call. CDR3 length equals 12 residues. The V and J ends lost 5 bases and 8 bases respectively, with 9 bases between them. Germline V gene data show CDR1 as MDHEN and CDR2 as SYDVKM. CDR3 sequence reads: CASSPYKEKLFF. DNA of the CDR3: TGTGCCAGCAGTCCATATAAGGAAAAACTGTTTTTT.